Below, one T cell receptor beta chain is given with its context. Its antigen is undetermined. This specimen comes from a study of T cells after yellow fever vaccination. Background on the study: Researchers used SMART-Seq v4 Ultra Low Input to prepare fractions that had low cell numbers. Study results and limitations: Contamination of FACS-sorted repertoires by abundant clonotypes from the bulk population could occur. Clonotypes appearing in both CD4 and CD8 compartments existed, and their share was small.

Germline CDR1 reads ENHRY; CDR2 reads SYGVKD. This CDR3 contains 12 residues. Trimming removed 3 bases from V and 4 bases from J, with 6 bases in between. By 5'RACE template switching, TCR cDNA was produced, with a universal primer site and UMIs added in the process. In TCRdb, the 5' RACE reads were re-called with MiXCR into one record per CDR3 protein. Altogether around 300,000 distinct CDR3 sequences are present, 10% to 15% being singletons, with the ten largest covering around 0.55%. V and J are TRBV10-3 and TRBJ2-5, with D tentatively TRBD2 (5 bases). The clonotype was recovered from a young man who received the YFV17D yellow fever vaccine. The sample was CD4+ T cells sorted from PBMCs, taken 45 days after the yellow fever booster vaccination. The CDR3 loop is CAISDLAETQYF. In DNA form, the CDR3 reads TGTGCCATCAGTGATCTAGCAGAGACCCAGTACTTC.